These 5 T cell receptor beta chains share one sample of origin, sequenced in a study of identical twins. TCRdb re-called the 5' RACE reads with MiXCR, one entry per CDR3 protein. The sample has about 810,000 distinct CDR3 sequences; approximately 13% are singletons. The data also belong to a second study, concerning yellow fever vaccine responses in identical twins.

Sequenced input: PBMCs. The receptors come from a woman in her late teens or twenties in good health.

This clonotype showed up just a few times. This chain connects TRBV11-2 to TRBJ2-5; unclear D gene. CDR1 is SGHAT and CDR2 is FQNNGV in the germline V gene. This CDR3 has 16 amino acids. Trimming removed 1 base from V and 9 bases from J, with 21 bases in between. CDR3 residues: CASSLALPTPGLAQYF. As DNA, the CDR3 is TGTGCCAGCAGCTTAGCACTACCCACCCCGGGTTTGGCCCAGTACTTC.

This clonotype has more than one count but fewer than ten. The rearrangement uses TRBV12-3 or TRBV12-4 and TRBJ1-4, with 7 bases lining up with TRBD1. After removal of 5 bases from V and 7 bases from J, the junction contained 13 bases not matched to a gene. CDR3 size: 16 residues. CDR3 sequence: CASSLLVVDRSEKLFF. CDR3 DNA sequence: TGTGCCAGCAGTCTACTTGTCGTGGACAGGTCTGAAAAACTGTTTTTT.

This clonotype has a handful of counts. V and J are TRBV2 and TRBJ2-5, with TRBD2 matching over 10 bases. Trimming removed 5 bases from V and 2 bases from J; junction bases left unmatched: 14. The CDR3 covers 18 residues. Germline V gene data show CDR1 as SNHLY and CDR2 as FYNNEI. In DNA form, the CDR3 reads TGTGCCAGCAGTAAGACTAGCGGGCTTACCCCACAACAAGAGACCCAGTACTTC. Its translation: CASSKTSGLTPQQETQYF.

The rearrangement links TRBV2 to TRBJ2-7; 10 nucleotides agree with TRBD2. The CDR3 spans 14 residues. CDR1 is SNHLY, CDR2 FYNNEI, per germline. Unmatched junction bases numbered 5, after V lost 6 bases and J lost 3 bases. CDR3 nucleotide sequence: TGTGCCAGCAGGGAACCTAGCGGGAGCTACGAGCAGTACTTC. Its translation: CASREPSGSYEQYF.

This sequence joins TRBV12-3 or TRBV12-4 and TRBJ1-2, with D perhaps TRBD1 (6 bases). The CDR3 has 17 amino acids. V lost 2 bases, J lost 0 bases, and 16 bases lay in between. The CDR3: CASSLPAGAGTNYGYTF. Here the CDR3 DNA reads TGTGCCAGCAGTTTACCTGCGGGGGCAGGCACTAACTATGGCTACACCTTC.